The 4 T cell receptor beta chains below were found in one sample sequenced in a study of CXCR3-negative and CXCR3-positive naive CD8 T cells. TRB cDNA libraries were made by UMI-labeled 5' RACE. With the 5' RACE reads reprocessed, TCRdb shows one record per CDR3 protein and no DNA. The table gives some 22,000 distinct CDR3 sequences; the top ten clones make up about 4% of it. Sequenced material: naive CXCR3- CD8+ T cells from blood. Specified subset: CD45RO-CCR7+CD27+CD95- naive CD8+ T cells lacking CXCR3 (TNR3-). The source of these receptors is a human donor in good health. Some clones in this sample may be carry-over from other donors' samples.

The genes are TRBV27 and TRBJ1-1. The length of the CDR3 is 12 residues. The germline gives CDR1 MNHEY, CDR2 SMNVEV (reference sequence). This CDR3 is CASSLIGAEAFF.

The V and J genes are TRBV7-9 and TRBJ2-1; there is no DNA to check the TCRdb D call of TRBD2. Germline V gives CDR1 SEHNR, CDR2 FQNEAQ (reference sequence). The CDR3 runs 16 residues. CDR3 sequence reads: CASSPLSGFGDNEQFF.

The chain has TRBV6-5 and TRBJ1-1. The CDR3 extends over 13 amino acids. CDR1 MNHEY and CDR2 SVGAGI come from the germline V gene. The CDR3 loop reads CASSYGENTEAFF.

The chain employs TRBV7-9 and TRBJ2-1; as DNA is missing, the TRBD2 call by TCRdb cannot be tested. The CDR3 consists of 16 residues. Germline CDR1 SEHNR, CDR2 FQNEAQ (reference sequence). CDR3 in amino acids: CASSLPLAGVDNEQFF.